This T cell receptor beta chain was documented in a study of cytomegalovirus exposure and HLA in healthy donors. Study-wide results and caveats: Previously analyzed data showed that most TCR beta V segments were productive at a frequency of about 87% or about 30%.

PCR primers comprised 60 Vbeta and 13 Jbeta primers. The method was immunoSEQ multiplex PCR; TCRdb's version includes in-frame clones alone and lacks a portion of them. The sample records 180,000 or so clones, roughly 85% being singletons. This clone was recorded once. The antigen is not known. The TCR sequence derives from a man aged 18-30 years in good health and CMV-seropositive. Sequencing input: PBMCs.

CDR3 nucleotides: TGTGCCAGCAGCGTAGCAGGGAAAGAGACCCAGTACTTC. Translated, it gives CASSVAGKETQYF. This chain joins TRBV9 and TRBJ2-5; TRBD1 is a possible D gene (5 bases). This CDR3 has 13 residues. V shed 0 bases and J shed 3 bases, with 6 bases lying between them. The germline CDR1 and CDR2 sequences are SGDLS and YYNGEE.